This TCR beta chain was recorded in a study of PD-L1 blockade in urothelial cancer. Study-level background: From 0 to 3 prior chemotherapy regimens had been given to the patients. Peripheral blood specimens exhibited a median yield of around 150,000 T cells.

A remark on this clone: The antigen is undetermined.

Profiling relied on immunoSEQ multiplex PCR, and the TCRdb table lists in-frame clones only, not all of them. Among about 110,000 clones listed, approximately 85% were seen once. The CDR3 is made up of 16 amino acids. Germline assignment: CDR1 MDHEN and CDR2 SYDVKM. Unmatched junction bases numbered 8, after V lost 2 bases and J lost 5 bases. Study conclusions and caveats: Better progression-free and overall survival followed lower pretreatment blood clonality.

The TCR sequence derives from a man between 50 and 59 years old with urothelial cancer. The rearrangement links TRBV28 to TRBJ2-5; the match to TRBD2 covers 10 bases. The material was PBMCs, obtained around atezolizumab (anti-PD-L1) treatment. This chain's CDR3 is CASSLGSSGRWETQYF. The CDR3 nucleotides are TGTGCCAGCAGTTTAGGTTCTAGCGGGAGATGGGAGACCCAGTACTTC. Full variable domain (rest looked up from reference TRBV28 and TRBJ2-5): DVKVTQSSRYLVKRTGEKVFLECVQDMDHENMFWYRQDPGLGLRLIYFSYDVKMKEKGDIPEGYSVSREKKERFSLILESASTNQTSMYLCASSLGSSGRWETQYFGPGTRLLVL.